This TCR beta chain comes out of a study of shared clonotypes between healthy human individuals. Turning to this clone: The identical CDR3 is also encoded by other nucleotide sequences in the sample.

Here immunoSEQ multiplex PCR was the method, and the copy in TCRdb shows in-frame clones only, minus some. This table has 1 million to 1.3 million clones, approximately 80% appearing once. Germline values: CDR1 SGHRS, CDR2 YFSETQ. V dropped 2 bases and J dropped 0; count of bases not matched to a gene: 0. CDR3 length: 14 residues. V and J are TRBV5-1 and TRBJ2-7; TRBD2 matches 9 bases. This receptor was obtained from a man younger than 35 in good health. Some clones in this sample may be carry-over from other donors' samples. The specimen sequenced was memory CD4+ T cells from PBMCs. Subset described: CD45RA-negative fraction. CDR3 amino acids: CASSLAGGSYEQYF. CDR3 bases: TGCGCCAGCAGCTTAGCGGGGGGCTCCTACGAGCAGTACTTC.